Below are 15 T cell receptor beta chains sequenced from a single sample in a study of blood T cell repertoires in COVID-19. The assay was immunoSEQ multiplex PCR, and TCRdb's table has in-frame clones only and misses some. Among hundreds of thousands of clones listed, 87% were seen once. Sequenced sample: peripheral blood. These receptors all come from a man younger than 30 with active or convalescent COVID-19.

The chain links TRBV7-2 to TRBJ2-3, with 14 bases that match TRBD2. CDR3 length: 17 residues. The ends lost 5 bases at V and 1 base at J; junction bases unmatched: 5. The germline V gene has CDR1 SGHTA and CDR2 FQGNSA. Written as DNA, the CDR3 is TGTGCCAGCAGCCCTCCGGGACTAGCGGGGGGCACAGATACGCAGTATTTT. As protein: CASSPPGLAGGTDTQYF.

V and J are TRBV19 and TRBJ2-1, with TRBD2 matching 9 bases. Trimming removed 3 bases from V and 4 bases from J; junction bases left unmatched: 4. Germline CDR1 LNHDA, CDR2 SQIVND (reference sequence). The CDR3 runs to 15 residues. Here the CDR3 reads CASSIRTSEYNEQFF. For the CDR3, the DNA is TGTGCCAGTAGTATCAGGACTAGCGAATACAATGAGCAGTTCTTC.

The gene calls are TRBV3-1 (or the pseudogene TRBV3-2) and TRBJ2-7; 10 positions match TRBD1. Trimming at V came to 7 bases and at J to 3 bases, leaving 18 bases not matched to a gene. This CDR3 is 18 amino acids long. Germline CDR1 reads LGHDT; CDR2 reads YNNKEL (reference sequence). The CDR3 reads CASIRRQGARVGLYEQYF. CDR3 nucleotide sequence: TGTGCCAGCATTAGAAGACAGGGGGCAAGGGTTGGACTCTACGAGCAGTACTTC.

The chain uses TRBV11-3 and TRBJ2-5; 12 bases match TRBD2. The CDR3 runs 15 residues. The V gene end was trimmed by 1 base and the J gene end by 3 bases; junction bases not matched to a gene: 0. Germline CDR1 reads SGHNT; CDR2 reads YENEEA. The CDR3 region is CASSLGLAGEETQYF. DNA of the CDR3: TGTGCCAGCAGCTTAGGACTAGCGGGAGAAGAGACCCAGTACTTC.

V gene TRBV9 combines with J gene TRBJ1-5; possible D gene TRBD1, 5 bases. The germline gives CDR1 SGDLS, CDR2 YYNGEE. CDR3 length: 14 amino acids. Trimming removed 4 bases at V and 4 bases at J, with 12 bases between. The CDR3 loop reads CASSPGGRNQPQHF. The CDR3 DNA follows: TGTGCCAGCAGCCCCGGGGGTAGGAATCAGCCCCAGCATTTT.

V usage is TRBV4-2 and J usage is TRBJ2-1, with 9 bases identical to TRBD1. The CDR3 contains 17 residues. Germline-derived CDR1 and CDR2 are LGHNA and YNFKEQ. The V and J ends lost 0 bases and 4 bases, in that order; junction bases with no gene match: 7. CDR3 sequence (DNA): TGTGCCAGCAGCCAAGATGGACAGGGGACCCTATACAATGAGCAGTTCTTC. Translating gives CASSQDGQGTLYNEQFF.

V usage is TRBV27 and J usage is TRBJ1-2; TRBD1 might be the D (6 bases). From germline, CDR1 is MNHEY and CDR2 SMNVEV (reference sequence). The CDR3 extends over 13 amino acids. V dropped 5 bases and J dropped 5 bases, with 12 bases sitting between them. The CDR3 loop is CASSLQGRYGYTF. The CDR3 DNA follows: TGTGCCAGCAGTCTACAGGGCCGGTATGGCTACACCTTC.

The rearrangement uses TRBV7-2 and TRBJ2-7; TRBD1 matches 9 bases. Per germline, CDR1 SGHTA and CDR2 FQGNSA. The CDR3 length is 15 residues. J lost 2 bases, V lost 5 bases, and 7 bases had no gene match. The CDR3 sequence is CASSTRTGVAYEQYF. The CDR3 DNA is TGTGCCAGCAGCACTCGGACAGGGGTTGCCTACGAGCAGTACTTC.

The rearrangement links TRBV27 to TRBJ2-3, with TRBD2 matching 9 bases. Per germline, CDR1 MNHEY and CDR2 SMNVEV (reference sequence). This CDR3 spans 15 amino acids. J was trimmed by 6 bases and V by 6 bases; bases with no gene match: 10. CDR3 loop: CASSYRGGRGDTQYF. The CDR3 region has the DNA TGTGCCAGCAGCTACCGAGGCGGGAGGGGGGATACGCAGTATTTT.

The V call is TRBV4-1, the J call TRBJ2-7; the D gene is possibly TRBD1 (6 bases). CDR3 size: 18 residues. The germline CDR1 and CDR2 sequences are MGHRA and YSYEKL. Trimming removed 1 base from V and 3 bases from J, with 22 bases in between. The CDR3 DNA follows: TGCGCCAGCAGCCAAGGGGGCAGGACGGACAGTCCTCACTACGAGCAGTACTTC. Translated: CASSQGGRTDSPHYEQYF.

V and J are TRBV28 and TRBJ2-1; 9 nucleotides agree with TRBD2. In germline, CDR1 is MDHEN, CDR2 SYDVKM. The V gene end was trimmed by 4 bases and the J gene end by 8 bases; junction bases not matched to a gene: 12. The CDR3 totals 16 residues. The CDR3 protein is CASSWGTASGTDEQFF. The CDR3 DNA sequence: TGTGCCAGCAGTTGGGGCACGGCTAGCGGGACGGATGAGCAGTTCTTC.

The J gene is TRBJ2-1, the V gene TRBV28; 8 bases line up with TRBD1. This CDR3 spans 16 amino acids. Trimming cost V 4 bases and J 9 bases; bases outside gene matches: 14. Germline loops: CDR1 MDHEN, CDR2 SYDVKM. CDR3 in DNA: TGTGCCAGCAGTTCCTCGGGTGTCAGGGGGCATGGTGAGCAGTTCTTC. Its translation: CASSSSGVRGHGEQFF.

This chain joins TRBV12-5 and TRBJ2-5, with 8 bases fitting TRBD2. CDR1 and CDR2 (germline): LGHNT, FRNRAP. V lost 6 bases and J lost 5; bases outside the gene matches: 11. This CDR3 comprises 15 residues. Here the CDR3 reads CASGLLSGGRETQYF. The CDR3 DNA reads as TGTGCTAGTGGCCTCCTCAGCGGGGGAAGGGAGACCCAGTACTTC.

The sample holds one count of this clone. This chain uses TRBV7-9 with TRBJ2-3, with TRBD2 matching over 8 bases. Germline assignment: CDR1 SEHNR and CDR2 FQNEAQ (reference sequence). The CDR3 is 17 amino acids. The V gene end was trimmed by 1 base and the J gene end by 1 base; junction bases not matched to a gene: 7. The CDR3 DNA follows: TGTGCCAGCAGCTTAGTTTTTGTGACTAGCGGCACAGATACGCAGTATTTT. Its protein product is CASSLVFVTSGTDTQYF.

The genes are TRBV18 and TRBJ2-5, with 9 bases that match TRBD2. Trimming at V came to 3 bases and at J to 4 bases, leaving 6 bases not matched to a gene. Germline CDR1 reads KGHSH; CDR2 reads LQKENI. This CDR3 region has 15 residues. The CDR3 is CASSPSASGIETQYF. The CDR3 DNA reads as TGTGCCAGCTCACCCTCGGCTAGCGGGATAGAGACCCAGTACTTC.